This T cell receptor beta chain was identified during a study of T cells in women clearing cervical HPV infection. General study findings and limits: Associations may precede or follow infection; HPV-specific or memory T cells were not isolated. CIN3+ cases had significantly higher TCR repertoire richness than controls, but evenness did not differ. A classifier using richness and V gene abundances reached an AUC of 0.7 to 0.9.

MY09/MY11 PCR detected cervical HPV DNA; dot-blot assigned genotypes. Sequencing used immunoSEQ multiplex PCR; TCRdb keeps in-frame clones, though not all of them. This table lists about 39,000 clones. The CDR3 totals 15 residues. Germline trimming cut 3 bases from V and 2 bases from J; bases unmatched to any gene: 3. Per germline, CDR1 LNHDA and CDR2 SQIVND (reference sequence). Regarding this clone: What it binds is unknown. The read halts 3 residues ahead of the CDR3 end, with the missing end drawn from the germline J gene.

The J gene is TRBJ2-5, the V gene TRBV19; 10 bases are a match to TRBD2. This receptor was taken from a woman aged 18 to 75 with a cervical HPV16 infection that either progressed to CIN3+ or cleared (not recorded which). Sequenced: blood buffy coat. The part of the CDR3 DNA that was read is TGTGCCAGTAGTATGGTAGCGGGGGGACAAGAGACC. It specifies CASSMVAGGQET. The CDR3 reads in full as CASSMVAGGQETQYF.